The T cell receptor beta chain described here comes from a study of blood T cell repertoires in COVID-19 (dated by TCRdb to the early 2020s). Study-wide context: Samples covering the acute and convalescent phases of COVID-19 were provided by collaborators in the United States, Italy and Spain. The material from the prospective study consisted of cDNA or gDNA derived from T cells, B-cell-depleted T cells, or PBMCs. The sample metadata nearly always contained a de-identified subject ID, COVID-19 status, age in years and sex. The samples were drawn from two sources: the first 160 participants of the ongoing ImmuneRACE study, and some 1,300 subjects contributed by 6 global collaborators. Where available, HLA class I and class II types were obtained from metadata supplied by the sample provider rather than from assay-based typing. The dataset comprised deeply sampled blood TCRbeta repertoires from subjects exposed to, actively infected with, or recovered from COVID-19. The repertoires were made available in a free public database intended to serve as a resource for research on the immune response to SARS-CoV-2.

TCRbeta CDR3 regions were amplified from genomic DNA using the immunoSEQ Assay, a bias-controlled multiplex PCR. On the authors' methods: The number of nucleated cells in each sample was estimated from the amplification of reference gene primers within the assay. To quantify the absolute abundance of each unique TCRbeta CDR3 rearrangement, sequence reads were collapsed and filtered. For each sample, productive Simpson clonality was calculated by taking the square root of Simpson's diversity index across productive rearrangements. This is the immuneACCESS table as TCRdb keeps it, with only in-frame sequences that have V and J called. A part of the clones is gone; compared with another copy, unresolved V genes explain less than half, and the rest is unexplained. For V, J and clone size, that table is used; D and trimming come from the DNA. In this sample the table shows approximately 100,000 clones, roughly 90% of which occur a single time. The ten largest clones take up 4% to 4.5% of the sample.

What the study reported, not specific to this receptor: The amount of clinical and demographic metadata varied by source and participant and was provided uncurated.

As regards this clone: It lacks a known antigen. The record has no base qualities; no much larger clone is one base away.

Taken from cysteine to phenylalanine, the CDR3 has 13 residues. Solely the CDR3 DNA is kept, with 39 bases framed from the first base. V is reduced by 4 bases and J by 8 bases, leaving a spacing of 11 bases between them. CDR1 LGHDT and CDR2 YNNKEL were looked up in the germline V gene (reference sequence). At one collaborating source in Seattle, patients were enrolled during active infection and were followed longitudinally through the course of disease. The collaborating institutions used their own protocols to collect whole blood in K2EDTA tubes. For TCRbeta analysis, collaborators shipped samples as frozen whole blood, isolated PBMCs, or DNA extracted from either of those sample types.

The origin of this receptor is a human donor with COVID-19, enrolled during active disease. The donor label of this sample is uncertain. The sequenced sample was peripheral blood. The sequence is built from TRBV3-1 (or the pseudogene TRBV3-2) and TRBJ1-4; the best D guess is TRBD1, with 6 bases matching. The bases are TGTGCCAGCAGCCTGGGACAAGAAGAAAAACTGTTTTTT. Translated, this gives CASSLGQEEKLFF.